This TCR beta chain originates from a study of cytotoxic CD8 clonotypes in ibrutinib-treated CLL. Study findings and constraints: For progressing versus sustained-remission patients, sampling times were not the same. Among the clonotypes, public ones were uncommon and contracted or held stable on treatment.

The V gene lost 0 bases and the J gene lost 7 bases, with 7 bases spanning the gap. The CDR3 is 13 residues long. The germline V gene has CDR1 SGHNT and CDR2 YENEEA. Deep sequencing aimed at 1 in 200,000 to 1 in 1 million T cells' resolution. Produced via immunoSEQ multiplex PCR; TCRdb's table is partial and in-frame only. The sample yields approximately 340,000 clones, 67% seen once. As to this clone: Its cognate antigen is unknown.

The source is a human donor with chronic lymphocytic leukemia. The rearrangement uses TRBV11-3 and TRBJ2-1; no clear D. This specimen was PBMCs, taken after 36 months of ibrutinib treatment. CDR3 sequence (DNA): TGTGCCAGCAGCTTAGACTGGATGAATGAGCAGTTCTTC. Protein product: CASSLDWMNEQFF.